This TCR beta chain was profiled in a study of blood T cell repertoires in COVID-19. Background on the study: Some COVID-19 samples were acute and others convalescent; all came from the United States, Italy and Spain. Nucleic acid was either cDNA or gDNA, and it came from T cells, B-cell-depleted T cells, or PBMCs.

In the study's own analysis: Reference gene primer amplification yielded estimated nucleated cell counts. Some clones are missing from TCRdb's copy, which holds only in-frame ones; the method was immunoSEQ multiplex PCR. V, J and clone size reflect that table, while D and trimming were determined from the DNA. The data contain a few hundred thousand clones, around 89% of them singletons. The table lists this clone with many counts. The material sequenced was peripheral blood. The sequence was obtained from a man aged 70 or older with acute or convalescent COVID-19.

The chain's CDR3 is CASSSRTGGVSGANVLTF. As DNA, the CDR3 is TGTGCCAGCAGCTCCCGGACAGGGGGCGTCTCTGGGGCCAACGTCCTGACTTTC. V usage is TRBV5-6 and J usage is TRBJ2-6, with 11 positions matching TRBD1. The germline V gene has CDR1 SGHDT and CDR2 YYEEEE. V dropped 3 bases and J dropped 0; count of bases not matched to a gene: 5. This CDR3 comprises 18 residues.